Reported below is one TCR beta chain. Use of 60 Vbeta and 13 Jbeta primers characterized the PCR. Only in-frame clones appear in the TCRdb table, and some are missing; sequencing was by immunoSEQ multiplex PCR. The sample has over 150,000 clones; over 65% are singletons. These data are taken from a study of cytomegalovirus exposure and HLA in healthy donors. This sequence was found in a woman in her thirties or forties in good health and CMV-seropositive. The specimen sequenced was PBMCs.

CDR3 bases: TGCGCCAGCAGCCAGGGCCAGACAGGGTCCTATGGCTACACCTTC. Its translation is CASSQGQTGSYGYTF. The gene calls are TRBV4-3 and TRBJ1-2; the match to TRBD1 covers 7 bases. CDR3 length: 15 residues. V gave up 3 bases and J gave up 4 bases; unmatched junction bases: 8. CDR1 LGHNA and CDR2 YSLEER come from the germline V gene.